The present T cell receptor (beta chain) was sequenced within a study of blood T cell repertoires in COVID-19. Participants were placed into cohorts based on the clinical history they reported. Germline CDR1 and CDR2: WNHNN and SYGVQD (reference sequence). CDR3 size: 15 residues. The V and J ends lost 6 bases and 4 bases respectively, with 16 bases between them. Original methodology: Amplification from reference gene primers served as the basis for estimated nucleated cell counts. This table comes from immunoSEQ multiplex PCR, and its TCRdb copy is limited to in-frame clones, with some not included. V and J calls and clone size follow that table, whereas D and trimming were derived from the DNA. The table includes approximately 220,000 clones, roughly 86% detected once. This clone is a singleton in its sample.

The origin of this receptor is a woman aged 25 to 39 with acute COVID-19. This chain links TRBV10-1 with TRBJ1-5, with a possible D match to TRBD1 (6 bases). The material sequenced was PBMCs or T cells enriched from blood (not recorded which). DNA of the CDR3: TGCGCCAGCAGCCGAGACCAGGGGCTGAATCAGCCCCAGCATTTT. Translation gives CASSRDQGLNQPQHF.